Sequencing of this TCR beta chain was carried out in a study of CD8 T cells in ankylosing spondylitis. CDR1 and CDR2 from the germline V gene are MNHEY and SVGAGI. This CDR3 spans 15 amino acids. Trimming removed 0 bases from V and 5 bases from J, with 13 bases in between. One entry per CDR3 protein results from TCRdb running MiXCR on the 5' RACE reads. Here the sample spans approximately 220,000 distinct CDR3 sequences, about 10% being singletons. This clonotype has a handful of counts. The chain has TRBV6-5 and TRBJ2-5; D is possibly TRBD1 or TRBD2 (5 bases each). Sequencing was performed on blood, either unsorted or a sorted T cell fraction (not recorded which). The sequence came from a male donor with ankylosing spondylitis or in good health (not recorded which). The DNA of the CDR3 is TGTGCCAGCAGTTACTCGGGGGATATGGGGGAGACCCAGTACTTC. As protein: CASSYSGDMGETQYF.